The entry below gives a single TCR beta chain sequence along with its context. Antigen specificity is unknown. Germline-derived CDR1 and CDR2 are SNHLY and FYNNEI. Trimming pared 7 bases from V and 4 bases from J, leaving 7 bases between. The CDR3 has 11 residues. This record belongs to a study of Graves' ophthalmopathy and Graves' hyperthyroidism. General study findings and limits: Also, most clonotypes expanded in the thyroid above 0.001 frequency appeared in blood.

Amplified material comprised TCR beta CDR3 regions derived from RNA transcripts. Second-round multiplex PCR came after a first-round RT-PCR that employed HTBI primers. TCRdb itself ran the multiplex PCR reads through MiXCR, one entry per CDR3 protein. The repertoire holds around 1,200,000 distinct CDR3 sequences, with about 38% as singletons. The receptor's source is an adult man with Graves' hyperthyroidism. The sequenced sample was peripheral blood or thyroid tissue (not recorded which). The chain is built from TRBV2 and TRBJ1-1; D call uncertain. The CDR3, as DNA: TGTGCCAGCAAACAGCTCACTGAAGCTTTCTTT. The encoded protein is CASKQLTEAFF.